The 6 T cell receptor beta chains given below trace back to one sample, sequenced in a study of post-analysis software for immune sequencing data. No cognate antigen is known for these TCRs. Prepared libraries of TCR beta cDNA carried unique molecular identifiers. TCRdb re-called the PCR reads with MiXCR, one entry per CDR3 protein. Among roughly 540,000 distinct CDR3 sequences listed, 34% were seen once. Points from the study as a whole: Four to six TRBV segments were significantly more frequent in patients than in controls. TRBV5-6, TRBV5-1 and TRBV20-1 were among these segments.

Sequencing input: blood. The source is a girl between 2 and 17 years old with multiple sclerosis.

CDR3 bases: TGTGCCAGCAACTTGCAGGGTGGGTTCTACGAGCGGTACTTC. Translation gives CASNLQGGFYERYF. The chain carries TRBV7-9 and TRBJ2-5, with D perhaps matching TRBD1 (5 bases). The V gene lost 7 bases and the J gene lost 13 bases, with 25 bases spanning the gap. In germline, CDR1 is SEHNR, CDR2 FQNEAQ (reference sequence). The CDR3 has 14 amino acids.

V and J are TRBV6-5 and TRBJ2-2; a possible D gene is TRBD2 (6 bases). The V gene lost 0 bases and the J gene lost 12 bases, with 17 bases spanning the gap. Per the germline V gene, CDR1 is MNHEY and CDR2 is SVGAGI. The CDR3 is made up of 15 amino acids. Here the CDR3 reads CASSYSGAAGRQLFF. CDR3 nucleotides: TGTGCCAGCAGTTACTCAGGGGCGGCAGGGAGGCAGCTGTTTTTT.

This clonotype was counted between two and nine times. The genes are TRBV6-1 and TRBJ2-3; TRBD2 might be the D (6 bases). V was pared by 6 bases and J by 0 bases, with 19 bases between. The CDR3 consists of 17 residues. From germline, CDR1 is MNHNS and CDR2 SASEGT. For the CDR3, the DNA is TGTGCCAGCAGCCCCCCCCTTGGCGGGACTAGCACAGATACGCAGTATTTT. Translating it yields CASSPPLGGTSTDTQYF.

This clonotype appeared a few times. The chain is built from TRBV6-5 and TRBJ2-5, with D perhaps TRBD1 (6 bases). The CDR3 has 16 amino acids. In germline, CDR1 is MNHEY, CDR2 SVGAGI. Trimming pared 0 bases from V and 3 bases from J, leaving 14 bases between. The CDR3 region is CASSYSLRDTEETQYF. CDR3 nucleotides: TGTGCCAGCAGTTACTCCCTCCGGGACACCGAAGAGACCCAGTACTTC.

A few counts support this clonotype. V and J are TRBV20-1 and TRBJ1-5; tentative D call: TRBD1 (5 bases). This CDR3 is built from 15 residues. V was cut by 6 bases and J by 3 bases, with 18 bases left in between. The germline V gene has CDR1 DFQATT and CDR2 SNEGSKA (reference sequence). DNA for the CDR3: TGCAGTGCCTGTCGAGCGACAGAAATCAATCAGCCCCAGCATTTT. Translated, it gives CSACRATEINQPQHF.

This sequence joins TRBV29-1 and TRBJ2-5, with D perhaps matching TRBD2 (7 bases). The CDR3 totals 13 residues. Trimming removed 5 bases at V and 11 bases at J, with 21 bases between. Germline V gene lookup returns CDR1 SQVTM and CDR2 ANQGSEA. The CDR3 nucleotides are TGCAGCGTTAACCTCTTGGGGGGGGGCTGGCAGTACTTC. Translation: CSVNLLGGGWQYF.